These 17 T cell receptor beta chains were all obtained from the same sample, sequenced in a study of blood T cell repertoires in COVID-19. The method was immunoSEQ multiplex PCR; TCRdb's version includes in-frame clones alone and lacks a portion of them. Among roughly 340,000 clones, around 89% were seen once, and the ten largest hold about 3%. Sequencing input: peripheral blood. The receptors originated from a woman aged 25 to 39 with COVID-19, enrolled during active disease.

The chain has TRBV2 and TRBJ2-7; D call uncertain. The CDR3 is 11 residues long. From germline, CDR1 is SNHLY and CDR2 FYNNEI. V dropped 4 bases and J dropped 5 bases, with 6 bases sitting between them. The CDR3 is CASSAVNEQYF. The CDR3 nucleotides read TGTGCCAGCAGTGCGGTAAACGAGCAGTACTTC.

This clone has just a few counts. This chain joins TRBV21-1 and TRBJ1-3. TRBV21-1 is a known pseudogene. The CDR3 runs to 15 residues. CDR3 loop: CASSKDSPSGNTIYF. In DNA, the CDR3 is TGTGCCAGCAGCAAAGACTCCCCCTCTGGAAACACCATATATTTT.

The CDR3 sequence: CASSLAQGSGEKLFF. CDR3 bases: TGTGCCAGCAGTCTCGCACAGGGGTCAGGTGAAAAACTGTTTTTT. The chain joins TRBV2 to TRBJ1-4; 7 bases fit TRBD1. This CDR3 has 15 residues. V gave up 5 bases and J gave up 7 bases; unmatched junction bases: 10. Germline CDR1 SNHLY, CDR2 FYNNEI.

This clone was seen a single time. The rearrangement joins TRBV29-1 to TRBJ2-7; 12 positions agree with TRBD2. Germline trimming cut 0 bases from V and 3 bases from J; bases unmatched to any gene: 3. The CDR3 has 15 residues. Germline loops: CDR1 SQVTM, CDR2 ANQGSEA. CDR3 protein: CSVEELAGGLYEQYF. The CDR3 DNA is TGCAGCGTTGAAGAACTAGCGGGGGGACTCTACGAGCAGTACTTC.

This chain joins TRBV16 and TRBJ2-3; D not resolved. Germline CDR1 reads KGHSY; CDR2 reads FQNENV. V lost 2 bases to trimming and J lost 6 bases, with 3 bases between them. The CDR3 contains 11 residues. CDR3 coding DNA: TGTGCCAGCAGCCAACGGGATACGCAGTATTTT. It yields the protein CASSQRDTQYF.

This chain links TRBV7-9 with TRBJ2-7; 11 bases map to TRBD1. From germline, CDR1 is SEHNR and CDR2 FQNEAQ (reference sequence). The CDR3 is made up of 14 amino acids. V lost 5 bases to trimming and J lost 4 bases; unmatched junction nucleotides: 4. The CDR3: CASSLDRGLYEQYF. CDR3 bases: TGTGCCAGCAGCCTGGACAGGGGGCTTTACGAGCAGTACTTC.

This chain connects TRBV3-1 (or the pseudogene TRBV3-2) to TRBJ2-1, with 8 bases matching TRBD2. The V segment lost 1 base and the J segment 6 bases; nucleotides outside the gene matches: 8. Per germline, CDR1 LGHDT and CDR2 YNNKEL (reference sequence). The CDR3 totals 16 residues. The DNA for the CDR3 is TGTGCCAGCAGCCAAGTGCGAGCGGGAGTTGGCAATGAGCAGTTCTTC. This sequence encodes CASSQVRAGVGNEQFF.

This CDR3 reads CASSHKGQGSGEQYF. Here the CDR3 DNA reads TGCGCCAGCAGCCACAAAGGACAGGGGTCGGGCGAGCAGTACTTC. The V gene is TRBV4-1, the J gene TRBJ2-7; 9 positions match TRBD1. The V gene end was trimmed by 3 bases and the J gene end by 6 bases; junction bases not matched to a gene: 9. Germline V gene data show CDR1 as MGHRA and CDR2 as YSYEKL. The CDR3 spans 15 residues.

The chain uses TRBV6-6 and TRBJ1-1, with a possible D match to TRBD1 (6 bases). The germline V and J ends were trimmed by 6 bases and 6 bases, with 17 bases remaining between them. The V gene's germline CDR1 is MNHNY and CDR2 SVGAGI (reference sequence). The CDR3 spans 14 residues. CDR3 sequence (DNA): TGTGCCAGCAGCACCTCCCGACAGGCCCCTGAAGCTTTCTTT. Protein: CASSTSRQAPEAFF.

The chain employs TRBV7-2 and TRBJ2-2, with 12 bases lining up with TRBD2. CDR3 length equals 16 residues. Germline trimming cut 5 bases from V and 3 bases from J; bases unmatched to any gene: 4. Germline CDR1 SGHTA, CDR2 FQGNSA. The CDR3 DNA reads TGTGCCAGCAGCGTACTAGCGGGAGGACACACCGGGGAGCTGTTTTTT. Its protein product is CASSVLAGGHTGELFF.

The chain is built from TRBV7-9 and TRBJ1-1; D is ambiguous. V was cut by 5 bases and J by 2 bases, with 9 bases left in between. CDR1 SEHNR and CDR2 FQNEAQ come from the germline V gene (reference sequence). The CDR3 covers 13 residues. The CDR3 loop reads CASSASGNTEAFF. The CDR3 DNA follows: TGTGCCAGCAGCGCTAGTGGTAACACTGAAGCTTTCTTT.

The V gene is TRBV5-1, the J gene TRBJ1-2; D is unclear. The CDR3 has 12 amino acids. From germline, CDR1 is SGHRS and CDR2 YFSETQ. With 1 base removed from V and 8 bases from J, the gap between germline ends came to 9 bases. The CDR3 nucleotides are TGCGCCAGCAGCTTGTCCGAGGAAGGCTACACCTTC. Its translation: CASSLSEEGYTF.

The chain employs TRBV24-1 and TRBJ1-5; D call uncertain. Trimming left V 5 bases short and J 7 bases short, with 14 bases between. This CDR3 has 14 amino acids. Germline V gene lookup returns CDR1 KGHDR and CDR2 SFDVKD. CDR3 amino acids: CATSAPWSGQPQHF. The CDR3, as DNA: TGTGCCACCAGTGCTCCCTGGTCGGGGCAGCCCCAGCATTTT.

This chain connects TRBV7-9 to TRBJ1-2, with 8 nucleotides matching TRBD1. CDR1 is SEHNR and CDR2 is FQNEAQ in the germline V gene (reference sequence). The trim removed 0 bases at V and 7 bases at J, leaving 4 bases unmatched. The CDR3 is 14 residues long. The CDR3 DNA reads TGTGCCAGCAGCTTAGCCCAGGGGGCGGGTGGCTACACCTTC. This codes for CASSLAQGAGGYTF.

The chain has TRBV28 and TRBJ2-1, with D uncertain. Germline-derived CDR1 and CDR2 are MDHEN and SYDVKM. The V end lost 3 bases, the J end lost 4 bases, and 16 bases lay between the germline ends. The CDR3 contains 16 residues. CDR3 region: CASSFPLPGGYNEQFF. CDR3 bases: TGTGCCAGCAGTTTCCCCCTACCGGGTGGGTACAATGAGCAGTTCTTC.

The V and J genes are TRBV7-2 and TRBJ1-2; D unclear. There are 14 residues in the CDR3. The ends were cut back, 3 bases at V and 0 bases at J, with 8 bases in the middle. The V gene's germline CDR1 is SGHTA and CDR2 FQGNSA. The CDR3 region has the DNA TGTGCCAGCAGCTTGACGGGGACTAACTATGGCTACACCTTC. Translated, it gives CASSLTGTNYGYTF.

The chain couples TRBV5-6 to TRBJ2-5; TRBD2 matches at 8 bases. CDR3 length equals 15 residues. Germline CDR1 and CDR2: SGHDT and YYEEEE. The junction had 7 bases not matched to a gene; V was cut back by 2 bases and J by 4 bases. The CDR3 is CASSLPGGAGETQYF. In DNA, the CDR3 is TGTGCCAGCAGCTTACCCGGGGGGGCCGGAGAGACCCAGTACTTC.